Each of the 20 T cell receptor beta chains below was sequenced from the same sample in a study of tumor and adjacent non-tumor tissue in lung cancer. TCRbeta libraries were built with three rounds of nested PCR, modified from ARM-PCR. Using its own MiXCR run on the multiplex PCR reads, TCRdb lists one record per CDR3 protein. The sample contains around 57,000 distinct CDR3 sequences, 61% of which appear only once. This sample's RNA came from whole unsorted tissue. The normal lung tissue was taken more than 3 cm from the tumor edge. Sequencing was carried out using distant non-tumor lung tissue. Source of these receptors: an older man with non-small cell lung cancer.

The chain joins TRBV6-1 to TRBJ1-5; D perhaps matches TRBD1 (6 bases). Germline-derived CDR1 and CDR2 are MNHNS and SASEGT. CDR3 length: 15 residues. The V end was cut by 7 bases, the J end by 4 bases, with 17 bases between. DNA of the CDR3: TGTGCCAGCATGAGACAGGATCTGGGTAATCAGCCCCAGCATTTT. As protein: CASMRQDLGNQPQHF.

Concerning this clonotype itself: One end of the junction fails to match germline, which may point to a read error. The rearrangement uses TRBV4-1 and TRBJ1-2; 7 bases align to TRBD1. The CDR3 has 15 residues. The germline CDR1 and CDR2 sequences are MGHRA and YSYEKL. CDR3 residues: CASSQDRTGNYGYTF. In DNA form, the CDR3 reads TGCGCCAGCAGTCAAGATCGGACAGGCAACTATGGCTACACCTTC.

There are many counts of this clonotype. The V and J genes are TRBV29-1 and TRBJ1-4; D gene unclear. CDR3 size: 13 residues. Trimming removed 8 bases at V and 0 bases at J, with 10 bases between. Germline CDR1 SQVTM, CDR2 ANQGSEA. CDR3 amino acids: CSFTPATNEKLFF. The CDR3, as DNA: TGCAGCTTCACCCCGGCAACTAATGAAAAACTGTTTTTT.

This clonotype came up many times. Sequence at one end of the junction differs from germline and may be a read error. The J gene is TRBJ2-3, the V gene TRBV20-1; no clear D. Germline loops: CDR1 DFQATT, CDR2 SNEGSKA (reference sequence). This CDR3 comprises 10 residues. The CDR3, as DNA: TGCAGCGCTAGAATGGATACGCAGTATTTT. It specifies CSARMDTQYF.

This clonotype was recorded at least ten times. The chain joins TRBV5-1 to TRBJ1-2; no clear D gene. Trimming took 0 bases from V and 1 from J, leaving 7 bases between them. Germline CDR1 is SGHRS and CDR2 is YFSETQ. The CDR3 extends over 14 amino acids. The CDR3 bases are TGCGCCAGCAGCTTGGATGTTTATAACTATGGCTACACCTTC. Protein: CASSLDVYNYGYTF.

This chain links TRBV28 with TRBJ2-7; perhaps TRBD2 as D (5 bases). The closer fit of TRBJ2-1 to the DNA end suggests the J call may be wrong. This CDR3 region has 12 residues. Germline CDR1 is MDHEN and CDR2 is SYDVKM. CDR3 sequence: CASTTLGSEQFF. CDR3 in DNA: TGTGCCAGCACGACCTTGGGGAGTGAGCAGTTCTTC.

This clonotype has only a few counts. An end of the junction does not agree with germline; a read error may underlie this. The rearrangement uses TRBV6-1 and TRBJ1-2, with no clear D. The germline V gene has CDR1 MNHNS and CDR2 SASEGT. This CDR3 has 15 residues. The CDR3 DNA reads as TGTGCCAGCAGTACAACAGCCCCCTCTAACTACGGCTACACCTTC. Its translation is CASSTTAPSNYGYTF.

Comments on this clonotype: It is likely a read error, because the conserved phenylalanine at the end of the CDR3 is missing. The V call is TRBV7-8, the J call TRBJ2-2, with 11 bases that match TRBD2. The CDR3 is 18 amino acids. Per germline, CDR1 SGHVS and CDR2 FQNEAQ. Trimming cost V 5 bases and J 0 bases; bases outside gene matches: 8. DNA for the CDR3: TGTGCCAGCAGCACTCCGACTAGCGGGGTGGCGAACACCGGGGAGCTGTTTGTT. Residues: CASSTPTSGVANTGELFV.

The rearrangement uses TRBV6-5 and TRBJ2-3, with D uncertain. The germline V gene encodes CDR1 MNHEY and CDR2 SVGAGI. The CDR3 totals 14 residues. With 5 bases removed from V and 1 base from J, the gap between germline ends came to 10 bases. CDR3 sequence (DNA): TGTGCCAGCAGTATCGTCTGGGGCACAGATACGCAGTATTTT. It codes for CASSIVWGTDTQYF.

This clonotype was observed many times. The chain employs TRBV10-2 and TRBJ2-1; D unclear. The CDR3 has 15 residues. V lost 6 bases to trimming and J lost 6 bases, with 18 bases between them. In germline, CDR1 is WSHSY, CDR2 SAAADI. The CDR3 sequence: CASSPGWDLGNEQFF. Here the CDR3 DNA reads TGCGCCAGCAGCCCCGGATGGGATTTGGGCAATGAGCAGTTCTTC.

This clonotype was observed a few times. The CDR3 DNA reads as TGTGCCAGCAGCTTAGACGGGGGCTATGGAAACACCATATATTTT. It is translated as CASSLDGGYGNTIYF. This chain connects TRBV7-9 to TRBJ1-3, with D possibly matching TRBD1 (6 bases). Trimming removed 1 base from V and 3 bases from J, with 10 bases in between. Germline V CDR1 and CDR2: SEHNR, FQNEAQ (reference sequence). This CDR3 has 15 residues.

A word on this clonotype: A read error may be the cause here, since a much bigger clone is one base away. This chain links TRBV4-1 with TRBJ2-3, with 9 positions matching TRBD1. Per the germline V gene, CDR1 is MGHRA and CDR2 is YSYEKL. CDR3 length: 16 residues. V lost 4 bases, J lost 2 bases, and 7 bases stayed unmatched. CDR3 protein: CASSLPDRGHTDTQYF. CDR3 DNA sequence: TGCGCCAGCAGCCTCCCGGACAGGGGCCACACAGATACGCAGTATTTT.

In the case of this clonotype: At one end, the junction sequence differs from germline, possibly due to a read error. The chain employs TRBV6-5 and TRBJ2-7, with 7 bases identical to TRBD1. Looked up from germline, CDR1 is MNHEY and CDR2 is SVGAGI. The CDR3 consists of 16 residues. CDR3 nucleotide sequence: TGTGTCAGCAGTCCCCGTAGACAGGGAGTGGCGGGCGAGCAGTACTTC. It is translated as CVSSPRRQGVAGEQYF.

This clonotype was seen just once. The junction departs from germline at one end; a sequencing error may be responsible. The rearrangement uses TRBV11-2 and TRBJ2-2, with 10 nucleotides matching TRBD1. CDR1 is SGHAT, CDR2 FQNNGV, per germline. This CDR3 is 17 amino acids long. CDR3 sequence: CASSSVPGQGNTGELFF. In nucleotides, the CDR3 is TGTGCCAGCAGCTCCGTTCCGGGACAGGGGAACACCGGGGAGTTGTTTTTT.

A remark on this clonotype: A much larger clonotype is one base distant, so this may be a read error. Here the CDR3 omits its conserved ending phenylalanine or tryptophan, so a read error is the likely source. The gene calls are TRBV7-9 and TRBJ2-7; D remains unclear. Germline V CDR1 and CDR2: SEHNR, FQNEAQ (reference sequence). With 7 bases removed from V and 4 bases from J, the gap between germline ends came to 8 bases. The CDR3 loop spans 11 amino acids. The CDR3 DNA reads TGTGCCAGCATGGCTGGGTACGAGCAGTACTTA. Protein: CASMAGYEQYL.

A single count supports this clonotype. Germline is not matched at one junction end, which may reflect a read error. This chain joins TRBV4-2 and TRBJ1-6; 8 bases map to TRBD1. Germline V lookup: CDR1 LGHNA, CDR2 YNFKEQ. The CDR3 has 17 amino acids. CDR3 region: CASSQQGGVAYNSPLHF. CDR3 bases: TGCGCCAGCAGCCAACAGGGGGGAGTCGCCTATAATTCACCCCTCCACTTT.

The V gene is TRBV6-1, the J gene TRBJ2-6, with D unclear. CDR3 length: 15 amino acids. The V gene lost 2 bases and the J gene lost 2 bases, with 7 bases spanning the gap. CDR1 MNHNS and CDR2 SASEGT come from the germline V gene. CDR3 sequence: CASSEKLTGANVLTF. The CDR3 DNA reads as TGTGCCAGCAGTGAAAAGCTTACTGGGGCCAACGTCCTGACTTTC.

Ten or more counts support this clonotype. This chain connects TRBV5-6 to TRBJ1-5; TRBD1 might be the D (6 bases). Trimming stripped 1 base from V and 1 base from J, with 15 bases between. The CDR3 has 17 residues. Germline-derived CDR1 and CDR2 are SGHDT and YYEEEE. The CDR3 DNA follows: TGTGCCAGCAGCTTGTGGGGGGCCCAGGTGAGCAATCAGCCCCAGCATTTT. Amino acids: CASSLWGAQVSNQPQHF.

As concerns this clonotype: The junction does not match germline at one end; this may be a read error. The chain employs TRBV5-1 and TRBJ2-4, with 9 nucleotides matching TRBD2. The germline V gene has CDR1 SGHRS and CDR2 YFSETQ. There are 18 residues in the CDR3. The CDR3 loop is CANSKGTSRGVAKNIQYF. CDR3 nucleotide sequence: TGCGCCAACAGCAAAGGGACTAGCAGGGGGGTAGCCAAAAACATTCAGTACTTC.

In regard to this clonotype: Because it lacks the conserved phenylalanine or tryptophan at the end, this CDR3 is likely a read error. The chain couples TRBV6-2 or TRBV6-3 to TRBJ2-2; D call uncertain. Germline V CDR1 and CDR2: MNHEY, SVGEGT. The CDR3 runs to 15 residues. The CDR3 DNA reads TGTGTCAGCAGTTTTGGAGATACGGACACCGGGGAGCTGTTTTGT. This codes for CVSSFGDTDTGELFC.